The present T cell receptor (beta chain) was sequenced within a study of control samples from healthy donors and cancer patients. Generated by immunoSEQ multiplex PCR, the TCRdb table keeps only in-frame clones and is missing some. The sample includes 150,000 to 180,000 clones, around 95% of them seen just once. The sample comprised blood. This TCR derives from a man aged 40-49 years in good health.

The CDR3 region is CASSLQARLDGYTF. The CDR3 DNA reads TGTGCCAGCAGTTTACAGGCACGACTGGATGGCTACACCTTC. V and J are TRBV28 and TRBJ1-2; no firm D call. V gave up 2 bases and J gave up 6 bases, with 13 bases separating them. Germline assignment: CDR1 MDHEN and CDR2 SYDVKM. The CDR3 is 14 amino acids.